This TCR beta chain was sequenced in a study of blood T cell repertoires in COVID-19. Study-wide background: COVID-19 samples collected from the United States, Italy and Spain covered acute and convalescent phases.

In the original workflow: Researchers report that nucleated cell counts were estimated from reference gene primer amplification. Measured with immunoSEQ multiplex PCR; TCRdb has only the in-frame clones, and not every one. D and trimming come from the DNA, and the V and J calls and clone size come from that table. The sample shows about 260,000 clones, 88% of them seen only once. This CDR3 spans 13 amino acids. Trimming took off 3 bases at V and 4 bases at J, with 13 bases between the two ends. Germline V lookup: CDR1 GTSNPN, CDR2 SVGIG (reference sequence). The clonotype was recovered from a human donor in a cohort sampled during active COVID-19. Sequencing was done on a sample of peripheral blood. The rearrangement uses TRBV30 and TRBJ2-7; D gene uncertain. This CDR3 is CAWSAFPEYEQYF. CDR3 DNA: TGTGCCTGGAGCGCATTTCCGGAGTACGAGCAGTACTTC. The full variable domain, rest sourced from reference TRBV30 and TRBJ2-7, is SQTIHQWPATLVQPVGSPLSLECTVEGTSNPNLYWYRQAAGRGLQLLFYSVGIGQISSEVPQNLSASRPQDRQFILSSKKLLLSDSGFYLCAWSAFPEYEQYFGPGTRLTVT.